What follows are 21 T cell receptor beta chains derived from one specimen sequenced in a study of cytomegalovirus exposure and HLA in healthy donors. Primers for the PCR totalled 60 Vbeta and 13 Jbeta. Data came from immunoSEQ multiplex PCR; TCRdb stores just in-frame clones and leaves some out. The sample records 250,000 to 350,000 clones, just over 85% being singletons. The specimen was PBMCs. These receptors originate from a middle-aged man in good health and CMV-seropositive.

This clone was seen a few times. This chain links TRBV5-1 with TRBJ2-5; D unresolved. V shed 4 bases and J shed 1 base, with 2 bases lying between them. The CDR3 runs to 11 residues. In germline, CDR1 is SGHRS, CDR2 YFSETQ. CDR3 in amino acids: CASSLQETQYF. The CDR3 DNA reads as TGCGCCAGCAGCCTCCAAGAGACCCAGTACTTC.

This clone was recorded many times. The chain carries TRBV5-5 and TRBJ2-1, with TRBD1 identical over 7 bases. V was pared by 3 bases and J by 16 bases, with 7 bases of the junction left unmatched. The length of the CDR3 is 11 residues. Per germline, CDR1 SGHKS and CDR2 YYEKEE (reference sequence). Here the CDR3 reads CASSYNGQAFF. DNA for the CDR3: TGTGCCAGCAGCTACAACGGACAGGCCTTCTTC.

The chain has TRBV27 and TRBJ2-7, with D maybe TRBD1 (5 bases). This CDR3 has 15 amino acids. V was shortened by 2 bases and J by 0 bases, with 11 bases between the two germline ends. CDR1 MNHEY and CDR2 SMNVEV come from the germline V gene (reference sequence). CDR3 sequence reads: CASSLGPGLSYEQYF. CDR3 DNA sequence: TGTGCCAGCAGTTTAGGGCCAGGGCTCTCCTACGAGCAGTACTTC.

The gene calls are TRBV6-6 and TRBJ1-1; D remains unclear. The CDR3 consists of 15 residues. CDR1 is MNHNY and CDR2 is SVGAGI in the germline V gene (reference sequence). Deletions cut 2 bases from V and 2 bases from J, with 12 bases between. CDR3 region: CASSYARGANTEAFF. In DNA, the CDR3 is TGTGCCAGCAGTTACGCGCGGGGTGCAAACACTGAAGCTTTCTTT.

This chain uses TRBV28 with TRBJ2-5; TRBD1 matches 7 bases. The CDR3 sequence is 14 residues long. The V and J ends lost 4 bases and 5 bases, in that order; junction bases with no gene match: 7. Germline CDR1 and CDR2: MDHEN and SYDVKM. CDR3 nucleotides: TGTGCCAGCAGTTACTACAGGGGTTTGGAGACCCAGTACTTC. Its translation is CASSYYRGLETQYF.

This chain links TRBV20-1 with TRBJ1-1, with TRBD1 matching 7 bases. This CDR3 has 10 amino acids. Looked up from germline, CDR1 is DFQATT and CDR2 is SNEGSKA (reference sequence). J gave up 11 bases and V 5 bases, and 5 bases lay outside the gene matches. The CDR3 spells CSALDRVAFF. The DNA for the CDR3 is TGCAGTGCTCTTGACAGGGTCGCTTTCTTT.

V and J are TRBV11-1 and TRBJ2-1; 11 nucleotides match TRBD2. Germline CDR1 and CDR2: SGHAT and FQDESV (reference sequence). Trimming removed 1 base from V and 10 bases from J; junction bases left unmatched: 9. The CDR3 is 16 residues long. The CDR3: CASSLGLAGLEGEQFF. Here the CDR3 DNA reads TGTGCCAGCAGCTTAGGACTAGCGGGATTGGAGGGAGAGCAGTTCTTC.

The CDR3 sequence: CASGTSGISYEQYF. The CDR3 DNA reads TGTGCCAGCGGAACTAGCGGGATCTCCTACGAGCAGTACTTC. V usage is TRBV28 and J usage is TRBJ2-7, with 10 bases that match TRBD2. With V trimmed by 8 bases and J by 0 bases, 4 bases remained unmatched. This CDR3 is 14 amino acids long. The V gene's germline CDR1 is MDHEN and CDR2 SYDVKM.

This clone showed up just a few times. The rearrangement joins TRBV7-2 to TRBJ1-3; 7 bases are a match to TRBD1. V was clipped by 7 bases and J by 14 bases; unmatched bases: 14. This CDR3 has 13 residues. CDR1 SGHTA and CDR2 FQGNSA come from the germline V gene. The CDR3 loop is CASTLNRGYGLYF. The CDR3 DNA reads as TGTGCCAGCACCCTAAACAGGGGTTACGGGTTATATTTT.

The chain recombines TRBV2 with TRBJ1-2; the match to TRBD1 covers 11 bases. From germline, CDR1 is SNHLY and CDR2 FYNNEI. The CDR3 covers 15 residues. The V gene end was trimmed by 3 bases and the J gene end by 3 bases; junction bases not matched to a gene: 3. CDR3 coding DNA: TGTGCCAGCAGTGATGGGACAGGGGGTGACTATGGCTACACCTTC. Its protein product is CASSDGTGGDYGYTF. The variable domain in full, with the rest retrieved from reference TRBV2 and TRBJ1-2, is EPEVTQTPSHQVTQMGQEVILRCVPISNHLYFYWYRQILGQKVEFLVSFYNNEISEKSEIFDDQFSVERPDGSNFTLKIRSTKLEDSAMYFCASSDGTGGDYGYTFGSGTRLTVV.

The table lists this clone with a count of one. This rearrangement joins TRBV7-2 to TRBJ2-3; D perhaps matches TRBD1 (6 bases). The CDR3 has 16 amino acids. The V gene lost 1 base and the J gene lost 2 bases, with 13 bases spanning the gap. Germline CDR1 SGHTA, CDR2 FQGNSA. In DNA form, the CDR3 reads TGTGCCAGCAGCTTAGAGCCGGACAGCATCACAGATACGCAGTATTTT. Translation gives CASSLEPDSITDTQYF.

In this sample, this clone turned up a few times. The chain recombines TRBV5-1 with TRBJ1-1; D is ambiguous. Germline assignment: CDR1 SGHRS and CDR2 YFSETQ. The CDR3 extends over 16 amino acids. With 0 bases removed from V and 5 bases from J, the gap between germline ends came to 17 bases. As DNA, the CDR3 is TGCGCCAGCAGCTTGGACCCCCTAGGGAGGGATACTGAAGCTTTCTTT. Its translation is CASSLDPLGRDTEAFF.

V usage is TRBV10-2 and J usage is TRBJ2-7; a possible D gene is TRBD1 (5 bases). This CDR3 is 12 amino acids long. The germline V gene has CDR1 WSHSY and CDR2 SAAADI. V lost 8 bases to trimming and J lost 2 bases, with 10 bases between them. CDR3 amino acids: CASQGATYEQYF. In DNA form, the CDR3 reads TGCGCCAGCCAAGGGGCTACCTACGAGCAGTACTTC.

V usage is TRBV28 and J usage is TRBJ2-1; D gene ambiguous. Germline CDR1 is MDHEN and CDR2 is SYDVKM. V dropped 5 bases and J dropped 1 base, with 12 bases sitting between them. The CDR3 runs to 15 residues. The CDR3 region is CASSPPETSYNEQFF. CDR3 sequence (DNA): TGTGCCAGCAGTCCCCCAGAGACTTCCTACAATGAGCAGTTCTTC.

Details on this clone: Additional DNA sequences in this sample encode the identical CDR3. The chain couples TRBV6-5 to TRBJ2-1, with a weak D call TRBD1 (6 bases). Looked up from germline, CDR1 is MNHEY and CDR2 is SVGAGI. The CDR3 extends over 15 amino acids. V was shortened by 6 bases and J by 0 bases, with 12 bases between the two germline ends. CDR3 residues: CASSLDRSSYNEQFF. The CDR3 bases are TGTGCCAGCAGCCTCGACAGGAGCTCCTACAATGAGCAGTTCTTC.

The V gene is TRBV7-2, the J gene TRBJ2-7, with D perhaps matching TRBD2 (5 bases). Deletions cut 2 bases from V and 0 bases from J, with 14 bases between. The CDR3 length is 16 residues. CDR1 and CDR2 (germline): SGHTA, FQGNSA. The CDR3 here is CASSLSGSSSSYEQYF. CDR3 DNA sequence: TGTGCCAGCAGCTTAAGTGGGTCTAGCAGCTCCTACGAGCAGTACTTC.

V and J are TRBV10-1 and TRBJ2-7; no definite D call. Trimming took off 0 bases at V and 3 bases at J, with 9 bases between the two ends. This CDR3 contains 14 residues. From germline, CDR1 is WNHNN and CDR2 SYGVQD (reference sequence). CDR3 sequence: CASSESPRVYEQYF. The CDR3 DNA sequence: TGCGCCAGCAGTGAGTCCCCACGGGTCTACGAGCAGTACTTC.

This clone appeared once. The chain uses TRBV19 and TRBJ2-7; 10 nucleotides align to TRBD1. Germline V gene data show CDR1 as LNHDA and CDR2 as SQIVND (reference sequence). This CDR3 has 16 amino acids. V lost 6 bases, J lost 5 bases, and 13 bases stayed unmatched. CDR3 residues: CASRTSEGQGKNEQYF. The DNA for the CDR3 is TGTGCCAGTAGAACTTCCGAGGGACAGGGGAAGAACGAGCAGTACTTC.

This chain joins TRBV15 and TRBJ1-4; D not certain. The CDR3 totals 14 residues. Trimming stripped 3 bases from V and 5 bases from J, with 10 bases between. Germline CDR1 reads LNHNV; CDR2 reads YYDKDF (reference sequence). The CDR3, as DNA: TGTGCCACCAGCAGGGACGGAGGAAATGAAAAACTGTTTTTT. It encodes CATSRDGGNEKLFF.

This chain joins TRBV9 and TRBJ2-7; TRBD1 matches 7 bases. Germline V gene data show CDR1 as SGDLS and CDR2 as YYNGEE. The CDR3 is made up of 14 amino acids. V trimming: 0 bases; J trimming: 2 bases; junction bases outside the gene matches: 2. CDR3 in DNA: TGTGCCAGCAGCGTAGCTCAGGGGGCCTACGAGCAGTACTTC. Translated: CASSVAQGAYEQYF.

This clone was counted a few times. The chain's CDR3 is CASSARLAGGTTGELFF. In DNA, the CDR3 is TGTGCCAGCTCAGCAAGACTAGCGGGAGGTACCACCGGGGAGCTGTTTTTT. The V call is TRBV18, the J call TRBJ2-2; TRBD2 aligns across 13 bases. The CDR3 sequence is 17 residues long. V trimming: 5 bases; J trimming: 4 bases; junction bases outside the gene matches: 7. Germline lookup yields CDR1 KGHSH and CDR2 LQKENI.